This entry is about one T cell receptor beta chain. The data are from a study of blood T cell repertoires in COVID-19. About the research overall: Sources were T cells, B-cell-depleted T cells, or PBMCs; the material itself was cDNA or gDNA.

Trimming removed 3 bases from V and 3 bases from J; junction bases left unmatched: 5. CDR3 length: 14 amino acids. Germline CDR1 and CDR2: LNHDA and SQIVND (reference sequence). Using immunoSEQ multiplex PCR, the repertoire was profiled, and TCRdb retains in-frame clones only, with some absent. The sample holds 180,000 or so clones, about 76% seen once. Material for sequencing was peripheral blood. The rearrangement uses TRBV19 and TRBJ2-7; 7 nucleotides align to TRBD1. The receptor was isolated from a woman in her forties or fifties with active or convalescent COVID-19. The CDR3: CASSIRAGGYEQYF. The CDR3 nucleotides are TGTGCCAGTAGTATTAGGGCAGGGGGCTACGAGCAGTACTTC.